The clone carrying this T cell receptor beta chain was seen more than once but under ten times. Its antigen remains unidentified. In germline, CDR1 is MNHEY, CDR2 SVGAGI. CDR3 length equals 13 residues. V was trimmed by 2 bases and J by 7 bases, leaving 11 bases between them. These data are taken from a study of cytomegalovirus exposure and HLA in healthy donors. Background on the study: Around 190 million T cells yielded 120 million or so unique TCR beta sequences, as an earlier analysis found.

The PCR employed 60 Vbeta primers together with 13 Jbeta primers. Here immunoSEQ multiplex PCR was the method, and the copy in TCRdb shows in-frame clones only, minus some. Of 150,000 to 200,000 clones in the sample, approximately 71% were seen once. Study observations and caveats: Reportedly, cytomegalovirus status was diagnosed with high sensitivity and specificity. In a later analysis, HLA-associated beta chains showed higher expansion and lower generation probabilities than comparable chains. A later analysis showed TCR association rates differing by HLA locus, peaking at DRB1 and lowest at HLA-C.

The chain employs TRBV6-5 and TRBJ1-1; D uncertain. The clonotype was recovered from a girl aged 5 to 17 in good health and CMV-seronegative. Sequences were obtained from PBMCs. CDR3 coding DNA: TGTGCCAGCAGTTACCGCCGACGGGGTGAAGCTTTCTTT. Translated: CASSYRRRGEAFF.